Shown below are 21 T cell receptor beta chains from a single sample sequenced in a study of cytomegalovirus exposure and HLA in healthy donors. Researchers ran the PCR with 60 Vbeta and 13 Jbeta primers. Clones were sequenced by immunoSEQ multiplex PCR, and TCRdb holds only the in-frame ones, with some missing. This sample yields approximately 170,000 clones, of which 70% to 80% are seen a single time; approximately 2.2% belongs to the top ten. Sequenced sample: PBMCs. The receptors derive from a woman between 45 and 60 years old in good health and CMV-seronegative.

The genes are TRBV7-8 and TRBJ1-2; TRBD1 matches 8 bases. J lost 8 bases, V lost 5 bases, and 13 bases had no gene match. Germline CDR1 reads SGHVS; CDR2 reads FQNEAQ. The CDR3 sequence is 15 residues long. The DNA of the CDR3 is TGTGCCAGCAGCCCTCGCCGGGACAGGTCGGACGGCTACACCTTC. Its protein is CASSPRRDRSDGYTF. Looking up the rest from reference TRBV7-8 and TRBJ1-2 gives the full variable domain: GAGVSQSPRYKVAKRGQDVALRCDPISGHVSLFWYQQALGQGPEFLTYFQNEAQLDKSGLPSDRFFAERPEGSVSTLKIQRTQQEDSAVYLCASSPRRDRSDGYTFGSGTRLTVV.

The gene calls are TRBV2 and TRBJ2-7; 8 bases map to TRBD2. CDR3 size: 15 residues. The germline CDR1 and CDR2 sequences are SNHLY and FYNNEI. J gave up 5 bases and V 5 bases, and 11 bases lay outside the gene matches. The CDR3 spells CASSTAGALFHEQYF. DNA of the CDR3: TGTGCCAGCAGTACAGCGGGGGCCCTATTCCACGAGCAGTACTTC.

The chain combines TRBV4-1 with TRBJ1-3, with 9 nucleotides matching TRBD1. J lost 8 bases, V lost 4 bases, and 6 bases had no gene match. Germline V lookup: CDR1 MGHRA, CDR2 YSYEKL. CDR3 length equals 14 residues. The CDR3 nucleotides are TGCGCCAGCAGCCGTAGGGACAGGGAGGACACCATATATTTT. This sequence encodes CASSRRDREDTIYF.

This clone is a singleton in its sample. The V gene is TRBV14, the J gene TRBJ1-1; TRBD1 might be the D (5 bases). Per the germline V gene, CDR1 is SGHDN and CDR2 is FVKESK. This CDR3 is 15 amino acids long. The V and J ends lost 0 bases and 5 bases respectively, with 13 bases between them. CDR3 nucleotide sequence: TGTGCCAGCAGCCAAGATCCCCCAGGGCAAACTGAAGCTTTCTTT. This encodes CASSQDPPGQTEAFF.

The chain links TRBV29-1 to TRBJ1-1; no definite D call. V dropped 4 bases and J dropped 1 base, with 7 bases sitting between them. The CDR3 extends over 12 amino acids. Germline CDR1 is SQVTM and CDR2 is ANQGSEA. CDR3 in DNA: TGCAGCGTTGTTCACACGAACACTGAAGCTTTCTTT. As protein: CSVVHTNTEAFF.

This chain connects TRBV6-5 to TRBJ1-5; no definite D call. There are 15 residues in the CDR3. Germline CDR1 reads MNHEY; CDR2 reads SVGAGI. V lost 6 bases and J 0 bases, leaving 12 bases between the germline ends. DNA of the CDR3: TGTGCCAGCAGGACGACAAGTTATAGCAATCAGCCCCAGCATTTT. Translating it yields CASRTTSYSNQPQHF.

The chain's CDR3 is CAWSRRAQNEQFF. The CDR3 region has the DNA TGTGCCTGGAGTCGGCGGGCTCAGAATGAGCAGTTCTTC. The J gene is TRBJ2-1, the V gene TRBV30, with D possibly matching TRBD2 (5 bases). This CDR3 has 13 residues. Per germline, CDR1 GTSNPN and CDR2 SVGIG (reference sequence). V was trimmed by 2 bases and J by 7 bases, leaving 12 bases between them.

This clone was counted between two and nine times. The chain uses TRBV28 and TRBJ2-3; no definite D call. CDR3 length: 12 amino acids. The V and J ends lost 7 bases and 2 bases respectively, with 7 bases between them. The germline gives CDR1 MDHEN, CDR2 SYDVKM. CDR3 in DNA: TGTGCCAGCAAAGCGTCCACAGATACGCAGTATTTT. Amino acid sequence: CASKASTDTQYF.

This chain uses TRBV6-5 with TRBJ1-1; D remains unclear. The CDR3 contains 13 residues. Trimming pared 4 bases from V and 0 bases from J, leaving 6 bases between. Germline V gives CDR1 MNHEY, CDR2 SVGAGI. The DNA of the CDR3 is TGTGCCAGCAGTTGGGAGATGAACACTGAAGCTTTCTTT. Amino acids: CASSWEMNTEAFF.

The sample holds one count of this clone. The genes are TRBV11-3 and TRBJ2-3, with 9 nucleotides matching TRBD2. V shed 3 bases, J shed 6 bases, and the junction held 7 bases outside the gene matches. CDR1 and CDR2 (germline): SGHNT, YENEEA. The CDR3 extends over 15 amino acids. CDR3 protein: CASSLASGMFDTQYF. In nucleotides, the CDR3 is TGTGCCAGCAGCTTGGCTAGCGGGATGTTTGATACGCAGTATTTT. Full variable domain (outside the CDR3, taken from reference TRBV11-3 and TRBJ2-3): EAGVVQSPRYKIIEKKQPVAFWCNPISGHNTLYWYLQNLGQGPELLIRYENEEAVDDSQLPKDRFSAERLKGVDSTLKIQPAELGDSAVYLCASSLASGMFDTQYFGPGTRLTVL.

The V call is TRBV9, the J call TRBJ1-5; D uncertain. CDR3 size: 15 residues. The V gene lost 0 bases and the J gene lost 0 bases, with 7 bases spanning the gap. Germline V lookup: CDR1 SGDLS, CDR2 YYNGEE. CDR3 region: CASSVDTNSNQPQHF. The CDR3 DNA reads as TGTGCCAGCAGCGTAGACACAAATAGCAATCAGCCCCAGCATTTT.

In its sample, this clone was seen a few times. V is TRBV7-6 and J is TRBJ1-3, with D perhaps TRBD1 (5 bases). The ends were cut back, 3 bases at V and 4 bases at J, with 7 bases in the middle. The V gene's germline CDR1 is SGHVS and CDR2 FNYEAQ. The CDR3 is 13 amino acids. The CDR3 DNA is TGTGCCAGCAGCTTCGGGGGGGGAAACACCATATATTTT. Protein sequence: CASSFGGGNTIYF.

The chain couples TRBV10-3 to TRBJ1-1, with D perhaps matching TRBD1 (5 bases). This CDR3 has 14 residues. V was clipped by 4 bases and J by 2 bases, with 11 bases between them. Germline V lookup: CDR1 ENHRY, CDR2 SYGVKD. CDR3 in DNA: TGTGCCATCAGTGGGGGCACAGGAAACACTGAAGCTTTCTTT. Translation gives CAISGGTGNTEAFF.

The chain couples TRBV19 to TRBJ2-7; a weak D match, TRBD2 (6 bases). The CDR3 is 15 amino acids. Trimming pared 1 base from V and 2 bases from J, leaving 12 bases between. Germline CDR1 reads LNHDA; CDR2 reads SQIVND (reference sequence). The DNA for the CDR3 is TGTGCCAGTAGTATAGCGGCGGGACTCCCCTACGAGCAGTACTTC. Protein sequence: CASSIAAGLPYEQYF.

The rearrangement uses TRBV7-2 and TRBJ1-2; TRBD1 matches at 9 bases. The ends lost 4 bases at V and 4 bases at J; junction bases unmatched: 10. The CDR3 is made up of 16 amino acids. Germline V gene data show CDR1 as SGHTA and CDR2 as FQGNSA. As DNA, the CDR3 is TGTGCCAGCAGCTCCGAAATAACAGGGGGCGGCTATGGCTACACCTTC. Amino acids: CASSSEITGGGYGYTF.

The J gene is TRBJ2-3, the V gene TRBV9, with D possibly TRBD2 on 6 matching bases. Trimming took off 4 bases at V and 7 bases at J, with 25 bases between the two ends. Germline-derived CDR1 and CDR2 are SGDLS and YYNGEE. The CDR3 has 17 amino acids. The CDR3 region is CASSSRTTPNPLNTQYF. The CDR3 bases are TGTGCCAGCAGCTCCCGGACTACTCCCAATCCGTTGAATACGCAGTATTTT.

Note on this clone: Other DNA sequences in this sample translate to the same CDR3. The chain combines TRBV4-2 with TRBJ2-3; D might be TRBD2 (5 bases). CDR1 LGHNA and CDR2 YNFKEQ come from the germline V gene. This CDR3 spans 13 amino acids. The V and J ends lost 4 bases and 4 bases respectively, with 9 bases between them. CDR3 amino acids: CASSRTRSDTQYF. DNA of the CDR3: TGTGCCAGCAGCCGAACTAGGTCAGATACGCAGTATTTT.

This chain uses TRBV5-1 with TRBJ1-2, with D possibly matching TRBD1 (6 bases). CDR1 is SGHRS, CDR2 YFSETQ, per germline. With 0 bases removed from V and 6 bases from J, the gap between germline ends came to 12 bases. There are 14 residues in the CDR3. CDR3 in DNA: TGCGCCAGCAGCTTGGTGGCAGGGGATAATGGCTACACCTTC. It yields the protein CASSLVAGDNGYTF.

The gene calls are TRBV28 and TRBJ1-1; no clear D. The germline gives CDR1 MDHEN, CDR2 SYDVKM. Trimming took off 0 bases at V and 2 bases at J, with 7 bases between the two ends. This CDR3 spans 14 amino acids. The CDR3 sequence is CASSLWEGNTEAFF. The CDR3 DNA reads as TGTGCCAGCAGTTTATGGGAGGGAAACACTGAAGCTTTCTTT.

V gene TRBV23-1 combines with J gene TRBJ1-1; TRBD1 might be the D (6 bases). TRBV23-1 is an open reading frame whose function is uncertain. V dropped 0 bases and J dropped 1 base, with 12 bases sitting between them. There are 16 residues in the CDR3. Written as DNA, the CDR3 is TGCGCCAGCAGTCAATCCCCGGGACAAGGGAACACTGAAGCTTTCTTT. Residues: CASSQSPGQGNTEAFF.

The chain links TRBV19 to TRBJ1-2; TRBD1 might be the D (6 bases). V lost 3 bases and J 8 bases, leaving 13 bases between the germline ends. In germline, CDR1 is LNHDA, CDR2 SQIVND (reference sequence). This CDR3 spans 13 amino acids. The CDR3 nucleotides read TGTGCCAGTAGTATGGACAGCCGCGGGGGCTACACCTTC. Translated: CASSMDSRGGYTF.